The 2 T cell receptor beta chains listed next were all sequenced from one sample in a study of blood T cells in healthy people across ages. Sample-barcoded 5' priming and a J-beta primer mix drove a second PCR of 7 to 11 cycles. A single record per CDR3 protein comes from TCRdb applying MiXCR to the 5' RACE reads. The table lists approximately 780,000 distinct CDR3 sequences, around 25% of them singletons. The data were also submitted as part of a second study, on T cells of mothers and their children.

The specimen sequenced was blood. The receptors derive from a boy under 18 in good health.

This clonotype occurred a few times. The rearrangement joins TRBV20-1 to TRBJ2-2; D possibly corresponds to TRBD1 (6 bases). Germline assignment: CDR1 DFQATT and CDR2 SNEGSKA (reference sequence). The germline V and J ends were trimmed by 2 bases and 0 bases, with 13 bases remaining between them. The CDR3 sequence is 16 residues long. CDR3 sequence (DNA): TGCAGTGCTAGAAACAACAGGGTTCCGAACACCGGGGAGCTGTTTTTT. Protein sequence: CSARNNRVPNTGELFF.

This clonotype appeared many times. The chain recombines TRBV5-1 with TRBJ1-3, with no clear D. The CDR3 contains 14 residues. Germline V gives CDR1 SGHRS, CDR2 YFSETQ. V lost 2 bases and J lost 4, with 10 bases in between. The CDR3 bases are TGCGCCAGCAGCTTCGGAGAAGGGGGAAACACCATATATTTT. Encoded protein: CASSFGEGGNTIYF.